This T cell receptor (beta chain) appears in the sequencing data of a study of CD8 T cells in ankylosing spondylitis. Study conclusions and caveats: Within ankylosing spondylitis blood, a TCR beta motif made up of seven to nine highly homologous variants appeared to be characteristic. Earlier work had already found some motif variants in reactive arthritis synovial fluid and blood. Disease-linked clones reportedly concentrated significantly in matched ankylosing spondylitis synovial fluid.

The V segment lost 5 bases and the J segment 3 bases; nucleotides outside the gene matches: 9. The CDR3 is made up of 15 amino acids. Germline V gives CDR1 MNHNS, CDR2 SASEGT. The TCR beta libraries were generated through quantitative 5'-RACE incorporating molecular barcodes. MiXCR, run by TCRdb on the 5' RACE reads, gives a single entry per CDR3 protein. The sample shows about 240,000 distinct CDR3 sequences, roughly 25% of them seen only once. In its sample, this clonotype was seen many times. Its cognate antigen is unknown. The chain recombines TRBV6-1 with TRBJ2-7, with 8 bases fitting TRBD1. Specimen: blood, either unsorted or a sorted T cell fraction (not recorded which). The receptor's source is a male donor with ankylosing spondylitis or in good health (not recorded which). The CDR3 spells CASSPQTGGSYEQYF. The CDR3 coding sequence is TGTGCCAGCAGTCCTCAAACAGGGGGGAGCTACGAGCAGTACTTC.